This T cell receptor beta chain was captured in a study of regulatory T cells in long-lasting Graves disease. TCR beta libraries were built with iRepertoire HTBI primers and Arm-PCR of CDR3 regions. One entry per CDR3 protein results from TCRdb running MiXCR on the multiplex PCR reads. The sample has approximately 270,000 distinct CDR3 sequences, 15% to 20% seen once. The germline V gene has CDR1 KGHSH and CDR2 LQKENI. This CDR3 has 12 amino acids. Trimming removed 6 bases at V and 6 bases at J, with 11 bases between. There are many counts of this clonotype. Noted time point: newly diagnosed GD, antithyroid drugs for less than 3 months. From PBMCs, RNA was extracted and then used to make the TCR library. A further study also used this sample, focusing on T cells in Graves' hyperthyroidism and ophthalmopathy.

The sequence derives from a woman in her 30s with Graves disease. The material sequenced was peripheral blood mononuclear cells (PBMCs), taken at new diagnosis, from a patient treated with antithyroid drugs. J is TRBJ1-1 and V is TRBV18; D call uncertain. The CDR3 DNA sequence: TGTGCCAGCTCTCACATGCGGGCTGAAGCTTTCTTT. It translates to CASSHMRAEAFF.